The rows below give T cell receptor beta chains drawn from one sample of a study of T-cell reconstitution after alpha-beta-depleted transplantation in children. TCRdb re-analysed the PCR reads in MiXCR, keeping a single row per CDR3 protein. The table includes roughly 790,000 distinct CDR3 sequences, about 15% detected once. This specimen consisted of PBMCs, mostly from graft donor cells, obtained 360 days after TCRalphabeta/CD19-depleted stem cell transplant. These receptors came from a male patient between 5 and 17 years old who had a stem cell transplant for acute lymphoblastic leukemia, so the T cells may come from the graft donor. Both conserved end residues are part of each CDR3. D genes are given only for firm matches. Expanded clones are given a class, and other clones once, few, many or no size at all.

v_call,d_call,clone_size,j_call,cdr3_aa,cdr3_nt
TRBV27,TRBD1,many,TRBJ2-7,CASSPGTGGYEQYF,TGTGCCAGCAGCCCCGGGACAGGGGGCTACGAGCAGTACTTC
TRBV7-9,TRBD2,many,TRBJ2-1,CASRLAADDEQFF,TGTGCCAGCCGGCTAGCGGCTGACGATGAGCAGTTCTTC
TRBV14,NA,NA,TRBJ2-7,CASSQGSGYEQYF,TGTGCCAGCAGCCAAGGGTCTGGTTACGAGCAGTACTTC
TRBV12-3/TRBV12-4,NA,few,TRBJ1-1,CASTLWLTTEAFF,TGTGCCAGCACCCTATGGTTAACGACTGAAGCTTTCTTT
TRBV20-1,NA,NA,TRBJ2-2,CSARLPNMGTGELFF,TGCAGTGCTAGACTTCCTAACATGGGCACCGGGGAGCTGTTTTTT
TRBV27,NA,NA,TRBJ2-3,CASSLGAERRYTQYF,TGTGCCAGCAGTTTGGGAGCCGAGAGGCGTTATACGCAGTATTTT
TRBV5-1,TRBD1,NA,TRBJ1-2,CASSLVDRGDGYTF,TGCGCCAGCAGCCTTGTCGACAGGGGAGACGGCTACACCTTC
TRBV27,TRBD1,few,TRBJ2-1,CASSRQGALADEQFF,TGTGCCAGCAGTCGACAGGGGGCGTTGGCCGATGAGCAGTTCTTC
TRBV27,TRBD1,many,TRBJ2-1,CASSLSNYGQGYEQFF,TGTGCCAGCAGTTTATCGAACTATGGACAGGGGTATGAGCAGTTCTTC
TRBV14,NA,NA,TRBJ2-1,CASSPGALLKYNEQFF,TGTGCCAGCAGCCCGGGAGCCCTACTGAAATACAATGAGCAGTTCTTC
TRBV12-3/TRBV12-4,TRBD2,NA,TRBJ2-5,CASSLRLAVSRETQYF,TGTGCCAGCAGTTTACGACTAGCGGTGTCCCGAGAGACCCAGTACTTC
TRBV6-2/TRBV6-3,TRBD1,NA,TRBJ2-1,CASSYGQGRGNEQFF,TGTGCCAGCAGCTATGGACAGGGCCGCGGCAATGAGCAGTTCTTC
TRBV27,TRBD2,NA,TRBJ2-3,CASSLYPLLGLADTYF,TGTGCCAGCAGCCTTTACCCCCTCCTCGGACTAGCGGATACGTATTTT
TRBV4-1,NA,many,TRBJ2-5,CASSHVRETQYF,TGCGCCAGCAGCCATGTGAGGGAGACCCAGTACTTC
TRBV29-1,NA,NA,TRBJ2-7,CSDDRDAQSYEQYF,TGCAGCGATGATCGGGATGCTCAGTCCTACGAGCAGTACTTC
TRBV7-8,TRBD2,NA,TRBJ2-5,CASWREGREETQYF,TGTGCCAGTTGGAGGGAAGGGAGGGAAGAGACCCAGTACTTC
TRBV5-1,TRBD1,NA,TRBJ2-7,CASSLERGIRGHEQYF,TGCGCCAGCAGCTTGGAACGGGGTATAAGGGGGCACGAGCAGTACTTC
TRBV10-3,TRBD2,NA,TRBJ2-3,CAIRGLAADTQYF,TGTGCCATCAGAGGACTAGCTGCAGATACGCAGTATTTT
TRBV10-2,TRBD2,few,TRBJ2-1,CASSELASGNNEQFF,TGCGCCAGCAGTGAGTTAGCTAGCGGGAACAATGAGCAGTTCTTC
TRBV2,TRBD1,NA,TRBJ2-1,CASTPVGGEQFF,TGTGCCAGCACCCCAGTAGGGGGCGAGCAGTTCTTC
TRBV2,NA,few,TRBJ1-2,CARRTPSSDGYTF,TGTGCCAGACGGACCCCCTCATCGGATGGCTACACCTTC
TRBV7-9,NA,few,TRBJ1-1,CASSSLTEAFF,TGTGCCAGCAGCTCCCTAACTGAAGCTTTCTTT
TRBV12-3/TRBV12-4,TRBD2,NA,TRBJ2-5,CASSLRTSGSSGETQYF,TGTGCCAGCAGTTTACGTACTAGCGGGAGCTCAGGGGAGACCCAGTACTTC
TRBV20-1,TRBD2,once,TRBJ2-5,CCARDLGTSGRGETQYF,TGCTGTGCTAGAGATCTGGGGACTAGCGGGAGGGGGGAGACCCAGTACTTC
TRBV5-1,NA,few,TRBJ2-1,CASSLSPMDEQFF,TGCGCCAGCAGCTTGTCTCCTATGGATGAGCAGTTCTTC
TRBV24-1,TRBD2,NA,TRBJ2-1,CATSDTSGSSYNEQFF,TGTGCCACCAGTGATACTAGCGGGAGTTCCTACAATGAGCAGTTCTTC
TRBV27,TRBD1,NA,TRBJ2-7,CASSLLPGQGPLEQYF,TGTGCCAGCAGCCTTTTGCCGGGACAGGGGCCTCTCGAGCAGTACTTC
TRBV5-1,TRBD1,few,TRBJ2-3,CASSYSDRSLGDTQYF,TGCGCCAGCAGCTACTCGGACAGGAGCCTGGGGGATACGCAGTATTTT
TRBV18,NA,few,TRBJ2-5,CASSPGLTQTQYF,TGTGCCAGCTCACCAGGGCTGACCCAGACCCAGTACTTC
TRBV5-1,TRBD1,NA,TRBJ2-6,CASSLVGTGRFGANVLTF,TGCGCCAGCAGCTTGGTGGGGACAGGGAGATTTGGGGCCAACGTCCTGACTTTC
TRBV6-1,TRBD1,NA,TRBJ2-1,CATKPGQGASEQFF,TGTGCCACCAAACCGGGACAGGGGGCTAGTGAGCAGTTCTTC
TRBV5-1,NA,NA,TRBJ2-7,CASALGVSYEQYF,TGCGCCAGCGCCCTCGGGGTCTCCTACGAGCAGTACTTC
TRBV28,NA,many,TRBJ2-7,CASSLRVGEQYF,TGTGCCAGCAGTTTGCGGGTGGGGGAGCAGTACTTC
TRBV10-3,TRBD1,NA,TRBJ1-3,CASGQGSSGNTIYF,TGTGCCTCCGGACAGGGAAGCTCTGGAAACACCATATATTTT
TRBV15,NA,many,TRBJ1-1,CATSREGRKAFF,TGTGCCACCAGCAGAGAGGGCAGAAAAGCTTTCTTT
TRBV10-3,NA,few,TRBJ2-7,CAISEEIAAYEQYF,TGTGCCATCAGTGAGGAGATAGCAGCCTACGAGCAGTACTTC
TRBV18,NA,NA,TRBJ2-1,CASSGGLDNEQFF,TGTGCCAGCTCTGGGGGGTTGGACAATGAGCAGTTCTTC
TRBV10-3,NA,few,TRBJ1-4,CAISESGTRNEKLFF,TGTGCCATCAGTGAGTCGGGTACCAGAAATGAAAAACTGTTTTTT
TRBV7-3,NA,few,TRBJ2-2,CASSLGGAWPGELFF,TGTGCCAGCAGCTTAGGGGGGGCATGGCCCGGGGAGCTGTTTTTT
TRBV5-1,NA,NA,TRBJ2-7,CASSLDKRQPNSYEQYF,TGCGCCAGCAGCTTGGATAAGAGACAGCCGAACTCCTACGAGCAGTACTTC
TRBV19,NA,few,TRBJ2-1,CASSIGSDLNWKFF,TGTGCCAGTAGTATAGGGTCGGACCTTAATTGGAAGTTCTTC
TRBV18,NA,few,TRBJ2-5,CASSRLARGETQYF,TGTGCCAGCTCAAGACTAGCCAGGGGGGAGACCCAGTACTTC
TRBV10-1,TRBD2,few,TRBJ2-3,CASSESWVAGDTQYF,TGCGCCAGCAGTGAGTCGTGGGTAGCGGGGGATACGCAGTATTTT
TRBV2,NA,many,TRBJ2-1,CASSDFLAHNEQFF,TGTGCCAGCAGTGATTTCCTAGCTCACAATGAGCAGTTCTTC
TRBV20-1,NA,NA,TRBJ2-7,CSARPSDRTTYEQYF,TGCAGTGCTAGACCTTCTGACAGGACTACCTACGAGCAGTACTTC